Listed below are T cell receptor beta chains from one sample, sequenced in a study of shared clonotypes between healthy human individuals. Assay used: immunoSEQ multiplex PCR; TCRdb lists only in-frame clones, some missing. The sample records millions of clones, about 92% being singletons. The specimen was naive CD4+ T cells from PBMCs. Source of these receptors: a man between 18 and 35 years old in good health. Some clones in this sample may be carry-over from other donors' samples. Each CDR3 is given with its conserved first and last residue. Fields, in order: CDR3 protein, CDR3 DNA, D gene, J gene, V gene, clone size. A D gene is named only where the DNA matches it firmly. The size entry is marked missing in some rows and otherwise reads once, few, many or a size class.

CDR3 protein: CASSKGTDKSSYEQYF; CDR3 DNA: TGTGCCAGCAGTAAAGGGACGGATAAGAGCTCCTACGAGCAGTACTTC; D gene: -; J gene: TRBJ2-7; V gene: TRBV2; clone size: -
CDR3 protein: CASSLVQAARATNEKLFF; CDR3 DNA: TGTGCCAGCAGCTTAGTCCAGGCAGCCCGAGCAACTAATGAAAAACTGTTTTTT; D gene: -; J gene: TRBJ1-4; V gene: TRBV7-9; clone size: -
CDR3 protein: CASTPGGGAETQYF; CDR3 DNA: TGTGCCAGCACCCCTGGAGGAGGGGCCGAGACCCAGTACTTC; D gene: -; J gene: TRBJ2-5; V gene: TRBV2; clone size: -
CDR3 protein: CASSTQGQGLSYGYTF; CDR3 DNA: TGCGCCAGCAGCACCCAGGGACAGGGACTCTCCTATGGCTACACCTTC; D gene: TRBD1; J gene: TRBJ1-2; V gene: TRBV5-1; clone size: -
CDR3 protein: CASSLSNLMNTEAFF; CDR3 DNA: TGTGCCAGCAGCTTATCCAACCTCATGAACACTGAAGCTTTCTTT; D gene: -; J gene: TRBJ1-1; V gene: TRBV7-8; clone size: -
CDR3 protein: CASAKLLAGVVNEQFF; CDR3 DNA: TGTGCCAGCGCGAAACTACTAGCGGGAGTGGTCAATGAGCAGTTCTTC; D gene: TRBD2; J gene: TRBJ2-1; V gene: TRBV27; clone size: -
CDR3 protein: CASSPWGSGSTGELFF; CDR3 DNA: TGTGCCAGCAGTCCCTGGGGTAGCGGGAGTACCGGGGAGCTGTTTTTT; D gene: TRBD2; J gene: TRBJ2-2; V gene: TRBV28; clone size: -
CDR3 protein: CASSPREGEQYF; CDR3 DNA: TGTGCCAGCTCACCAAGGGAAGGCGAGCAGTACTTC; D gene: -; J gene: TRBJ2-7; V gene: TRBV18; clone size: -
CDR3 protein: CASSPQGRGADTQYF; CDR3 DNA: TGCGCCAGCAGCCCCCAGGGGAGGGGGGCAGATACGCAGTATTTT; D gene: -; J gene: TRBJ2-3; V gene: TRBV4-3; clone size: -
CDR3 protein: CASSPPDSISSGANVLTF; CDR3 DNA: TGCGCCAGCAGCCCTCCGGACAGTATTTCCTCTGGGGCCAACGTCCTGACTTTC; D gene: -; J gene: TRBJ2-6; V gene: TRBV5-1; clone size: -
CDR3 protein: CASSDLNQPQHF; CDR3 DNA: TGTGCCAGCAGCGACCTCAATCAGCCCCAGCATTTT; D gene: -; J gene: TRBJ1-5; V gene: TRBV7-2; clone size: few
CDR3 protein: CASRTGLYGYTF; CDR3 DNA: TGTGCCAGCAGAACAGGTCTCTATGGCTACACCTTC; D gene: -; J gene: TRBJ1-2; V gene: TRBV6-6; clone size: -
CDR3 protein: CASRGQSNTGELFF; CDR3 DNA: TGTGCCAGCAGGGGGCAGTCGAACACCGGGGAGCTGTTTTTT; D gene: -; J gene: TRBJ2-2; V gene: TRBV6-1; clone size: -
CDR3 protein: CASSLEWGPDTEAFF; CDR3 DNA: TGTGCCAGCAGCCTCGAGTGGGGGCCGGACACTGAAGCTTTCTTT; D gene: -; J gene: TRBJ1-1; V gene: TRBV4-2; clone size: few
CDR3 protein: CASSQGMETQYF; CDR3 DNA: TGCGCCAGCAGTCAAGGGATGGAGACCCAGTACTTC; D gene: -; J gene: TRBJ2-5; V gene: TRBV5-1; clone size: -
CDR3 protein: CASSSQYEQYF; CDR3 DNA: TGTGCCAGCTCGAGCCAATACGAGCAGTACTTC; D gene: -; J gene: TRBJ2-7; V gene: TRBV2; clone size: -
CDR3 protein: CASSYDPPGNTGELFF; CDR3 DNA: TGTGCCAGCAGTTATGATCCCCCAGGGAACACCGGGGAGCTGTTTTTT; D gene: -; J gene: TRBJ2-2; V gene: TRBV6-5; clone size: -
CDR3 protein: CASSLGVTGSGNTIYF; CDR3 DNA: TGTGCCAGCAGCTTAGGTGTAACAGGGAGTGGAAACACCATATATTTT; D gene: -; J gene: TRBJ1-3; V gene: TRBV7-6; clone size: -
CDR3 protein: CASSLSRDRPRAQYF; CDR3 DNA: TGTGCCAGCAGTTTGTCCCGGGACAGGCCTCGGGCCCAGTACTTC; D gene: TRBD1; J gene: TRBJ2-5; V gene: TRBV27; clone size: -
CDR3 protein: CASSVGLADTDTQYF; CDR3 DNA: TGTGCCAGCAGCGTAGGACTAGCGGACACAGATACGCAGTATTTT; D gene: TRBD2; J gene: TRBJ2-3; V gene: TRBV9; clone size: -
CDR3 protein: CASTRQVNEKLFF; CDR3 DNA: TGTGCCAGCACCCGGCAGGTTAATGAAAAACTGTTTTTT; D gene: -; J gene: TRBJ1-4; V gene: TRBV2; clone size: -
CDR3 protein: CASSMGQGEAFF; CDR3 DNA: TGTGCCAGTAGTATGGGGCAAGGGGAAGCTTTCTTT; D gene: -; J gene: TRBJ1-1; V gene: TRBV19; clone size: once
CDR3 protein: CASSSRPDVGLFF; CDR3 DNA: TGCGCCAGCAGCTCCAGACCGGACGTAGGACTGTTTTTT; D gene: -; J gene: TRBJ1-4; V gene: TRBV5-1; clone size: -
CDR3 protein: CASSLGGGSTEAFF; CDR3 DNA: TGCGCCAGCAGCCTGGGGGGAGGGAGCACTGAAGCTTTCTTT; D gene: -; J gene: TRBJ1-1; V gene: TRBV5-1; clone size: -
CDR3 protein: CASSANRAGNTIYF; CDR3 DNA: TGCGCCAGCAGCGCGAACAGGGCTGGAAACACCATATATTTT; D gene: -; J gene: TRBJ1-3; V gene: TRBV5-1; clone size: once
CDR3 protein: CASSQGDRGYNEQFF; CDR3 DNA: TGCGCCAGCAGCCAAGGGGACAGGGGCTACAATGAGCAGTTCTTC; D gene: TRBD1; J gene: TRBJ2-1; V gene: TRBV4-1; clone size: -
CDR3 protein: CASSSSSWPYLGEQYF; CDR3 DNA: TGTGCCAGCAGCTCCTCCTCGTGGCCCTACCTCGGCGAGCAGTACTTC; D gene: -; J gene: TRBJ2-7; V gene: TRBV13; clone size: -